Detailed here is one T cell receptor (beta chain). No antigen is known for it. The study ran its PCR with 60 Vbeta and 13 Jbeta primers. Some clones are missing from TCRdb's copy, which holds only in-frame ones; the method was immunoSEQ multiplex PCR. The sample's table shows about 110,000 clones. This CDR3 has 13 residues. Germline CDR1 and CDR2: MNHNS and SASEGT. Trimming stripped 0 bases from V and 4 bases from J, with 7 bases between. The data originate from a study of cytomegalovirus exposure and HLA in healthy donors. Broader study findings: Earlier findings revealed that most TCR beta V segments proved productive either about 87% or about 30% of the time.

Specimen: PBMCs. The clonotype was recovered from a man aged 45-65 years in good health and CMV-seronegative. The genes are TRBV6-1 and TRBJ2-7; tentatively, D is TRBD2 (5 bases). The CDR3 spells CASSEAGRYEQYF. DNA for the CDR3: TGTGCCAGCAGTGAAGCTGGGAGATACGAGCAGTACTTC.